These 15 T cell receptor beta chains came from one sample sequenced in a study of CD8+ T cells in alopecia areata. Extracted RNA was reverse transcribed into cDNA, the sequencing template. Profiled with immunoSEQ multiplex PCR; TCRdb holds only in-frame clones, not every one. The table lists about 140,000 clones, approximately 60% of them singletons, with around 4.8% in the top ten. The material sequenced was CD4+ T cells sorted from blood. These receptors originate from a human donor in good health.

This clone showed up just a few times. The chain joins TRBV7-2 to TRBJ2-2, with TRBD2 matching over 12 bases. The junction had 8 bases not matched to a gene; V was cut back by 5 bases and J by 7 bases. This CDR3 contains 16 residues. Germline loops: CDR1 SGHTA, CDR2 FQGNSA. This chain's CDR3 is CASSLPSGRAGGELFF. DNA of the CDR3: TGTGCCAGCAGCCTTCCTAGCGGGAGGGCCGGCGGGGAGCTGTTTTTT.

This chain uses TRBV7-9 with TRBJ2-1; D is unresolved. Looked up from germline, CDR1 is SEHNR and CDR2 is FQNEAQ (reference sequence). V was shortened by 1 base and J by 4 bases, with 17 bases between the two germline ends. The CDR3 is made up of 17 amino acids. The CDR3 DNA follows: TGTGCCAGCAGCTTAGAAGTTCGGATCTGGTCTTACAATGAGCAGTTCTTC. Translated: CASSLEVRIWSYNEQFF. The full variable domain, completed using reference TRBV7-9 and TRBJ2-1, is DTGVSQNPRHKITKRGQNVTFRCDPISEHNRLYWYRQTLGQGPEFLTYFQNEAQLEKSRLLSDRFSAERPKGSFSTLEIQRTEQGDSAMYLCASSLEVRIWSYNEQFFGPGTRLTVL.

CDR3 loop: CASSLSRGRVANNEQFF. The DNA for the CDR3 is TGTGCCAGCAGTTTATCACGAGGGAGAGTGGCCAACAATGAGCAGTTCTTC. The V gene is TRBV27, the J gene TRBJ2-1; weak D call: TRBD2 (5 bases). CDR1 is MNHEY and CDR2 is SMNVEV in the germline V gene (reference sequence). The CDR3 has 17 residues. The V and J ends lost 0 bases and 5 bases respectively, with 17 bases between them.

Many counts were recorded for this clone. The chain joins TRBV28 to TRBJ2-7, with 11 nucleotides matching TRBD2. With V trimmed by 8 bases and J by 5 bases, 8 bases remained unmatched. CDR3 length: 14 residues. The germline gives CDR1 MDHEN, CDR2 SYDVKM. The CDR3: CASRTSGRQNEQYF. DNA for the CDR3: TGTGCCAGCCGTACTAGCGGGAGACAGAACGAGCAGTACTTC.

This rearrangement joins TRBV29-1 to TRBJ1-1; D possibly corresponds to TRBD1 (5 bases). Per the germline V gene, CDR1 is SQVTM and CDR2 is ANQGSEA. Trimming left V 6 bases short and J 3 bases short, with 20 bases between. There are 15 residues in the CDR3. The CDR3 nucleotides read TGCAGCGTCGACCGGGGCCCCGCGGCCCACACTGAAGCTTTCTTT. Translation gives CSVDRGPAAHTEAFF.

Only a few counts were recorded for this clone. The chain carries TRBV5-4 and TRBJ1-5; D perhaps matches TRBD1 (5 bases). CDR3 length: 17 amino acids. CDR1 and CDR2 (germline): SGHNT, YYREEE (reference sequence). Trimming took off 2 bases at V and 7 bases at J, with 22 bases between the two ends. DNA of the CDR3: TGTGCCAGCAGCTTACTTCGACGGGACCCAGACGCACAGCCCCAGCATTTT. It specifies CASSLLRRDPDAQPQHF.

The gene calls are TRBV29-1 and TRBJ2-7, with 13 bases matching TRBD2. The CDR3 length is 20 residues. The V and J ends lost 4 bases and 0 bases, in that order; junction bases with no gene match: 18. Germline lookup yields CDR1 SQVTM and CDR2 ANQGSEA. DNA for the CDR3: TGCAGCGTTGGCACGAAGAAGGGGACTAGCGGGAACCGAAACTCCTACGAGCAGTACTTC. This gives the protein CSVGTKKGTSGNRNSYEQYF.

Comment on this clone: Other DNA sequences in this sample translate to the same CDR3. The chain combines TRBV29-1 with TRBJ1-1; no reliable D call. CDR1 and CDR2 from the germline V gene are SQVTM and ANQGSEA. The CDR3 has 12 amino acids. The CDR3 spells CSVLDQNTEAFF. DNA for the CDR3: TGCAGTGTTCTTGACCAGAACACTGAAGCTTTCTTT.

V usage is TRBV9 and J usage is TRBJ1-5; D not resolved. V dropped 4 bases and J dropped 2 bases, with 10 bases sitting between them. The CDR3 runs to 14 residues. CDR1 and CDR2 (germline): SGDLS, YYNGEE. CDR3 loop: CASSFRPGNQPQHF. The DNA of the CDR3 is TGTGCCAGCAGCTTTCGACCGGGCAATCAGCCCCAGCATTTT.

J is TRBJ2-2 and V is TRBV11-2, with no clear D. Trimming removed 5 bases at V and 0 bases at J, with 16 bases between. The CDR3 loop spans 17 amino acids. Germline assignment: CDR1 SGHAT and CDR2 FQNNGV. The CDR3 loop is CASSRTLNRPNTGELFF. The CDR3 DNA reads TGTGCCAGCAGCCGAACCCTCAATCGACCGAACACCGGGGAGCTGTTTTTT.

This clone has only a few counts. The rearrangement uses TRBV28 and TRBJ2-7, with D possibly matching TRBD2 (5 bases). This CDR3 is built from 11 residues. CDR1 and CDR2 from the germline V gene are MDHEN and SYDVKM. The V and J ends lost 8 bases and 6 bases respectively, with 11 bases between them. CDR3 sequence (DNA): TGTGCCAGCCGGGTAGAGGGCGAGCAGTACTTC. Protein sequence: CASRVEGEQYF.

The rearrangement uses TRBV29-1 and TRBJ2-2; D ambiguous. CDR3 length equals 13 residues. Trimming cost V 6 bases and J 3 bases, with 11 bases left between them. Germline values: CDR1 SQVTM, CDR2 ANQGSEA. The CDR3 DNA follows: TGCAGCGTCGACCGGTGGGACACCGGGGAGCTGTTTTTT. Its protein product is CSVDRWDTGELFF.

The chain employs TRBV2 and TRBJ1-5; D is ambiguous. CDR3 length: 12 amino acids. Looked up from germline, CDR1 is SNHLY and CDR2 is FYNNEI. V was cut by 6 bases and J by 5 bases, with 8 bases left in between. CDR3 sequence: CASSVFYQPQHF. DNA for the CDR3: TGTGCCAGCAGCGTGTTCTATCAGCCCCAGCATTTT. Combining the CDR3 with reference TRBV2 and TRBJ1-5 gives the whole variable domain EPEVTQTPSHQVTQMGQEVILRCVPISNHLYFYWYRQILGQKVEFLVSFYNNEISEKSEIFDDQFSVERPDGSNFTLKIRSTKLEDSAMYFCASSVFYQPQHFGDGTRLSIL.

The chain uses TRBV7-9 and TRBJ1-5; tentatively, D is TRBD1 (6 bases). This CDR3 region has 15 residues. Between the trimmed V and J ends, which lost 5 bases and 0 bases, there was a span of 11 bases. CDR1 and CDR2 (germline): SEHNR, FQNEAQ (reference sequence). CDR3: CASSPKGGSNQPQHF. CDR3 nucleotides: TGTGCCAGCAGCCCAAAGGGGGGTAGCAATCAGCCCCAGCATTTT.

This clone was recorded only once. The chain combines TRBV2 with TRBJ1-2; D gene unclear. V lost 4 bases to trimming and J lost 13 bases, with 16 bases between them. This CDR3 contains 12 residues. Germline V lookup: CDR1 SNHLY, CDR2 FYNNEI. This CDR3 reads CASSAPRRRGTF. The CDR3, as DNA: TGTGCCAGCAGTGCCCCCCGTCGTCGAGGCACCTTC.